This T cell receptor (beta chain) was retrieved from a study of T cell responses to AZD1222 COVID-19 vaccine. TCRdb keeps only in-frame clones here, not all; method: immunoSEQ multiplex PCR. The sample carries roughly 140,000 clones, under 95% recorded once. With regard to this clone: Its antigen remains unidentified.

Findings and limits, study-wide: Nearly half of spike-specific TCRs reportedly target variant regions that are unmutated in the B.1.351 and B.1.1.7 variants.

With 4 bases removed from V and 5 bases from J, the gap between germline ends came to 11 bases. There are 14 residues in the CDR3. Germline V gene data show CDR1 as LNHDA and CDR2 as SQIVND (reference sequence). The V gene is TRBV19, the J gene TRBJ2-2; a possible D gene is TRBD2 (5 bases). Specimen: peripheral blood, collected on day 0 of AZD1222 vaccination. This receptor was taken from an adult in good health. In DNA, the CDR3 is TGTGCCAGTAGTAAGGCGACTACTACCGGGGAGCTGTTTTTT. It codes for CASSKATTTGELFF.